One and the same sample provided the 2 T cell receptor beta chains below, sequenced in a study of blood T cell repertoires in COVID-19. The method was immunoSEQ multiplex PCR; TCRdb's version includes in-frame clones alone and lacks a portion of them. The table includes around 130,000 clones, over 80% detected once. Sequencing was performed on peripheral blood. The receptor source for this set is a middle-aged man with active or convalescent COVID-19.

J is TRBJ1-1 and V is TRBV4-3; 7 bases align to TRBD1. Germline V gives CDR1 LGHNA, CDR2 YSLEER. The ends lost 3 bases at V and 1 base at J; junction bases unmatched: 5. This CDR3 region has 15 residues. As DNA, the CDR3 is TGCGCCAGCAGCCAGGGGGACAGAAAGAACACTGAAGCTTTCTTT. It codes for CASSQGDRKNTEAFF.

This chain joins TRBV9 and TRBJ2-7, with 11 positions matching TRBD1. V dropped 0 bases and J dropped 1; count of bases not matched to a gene: 3. Germline V lookup: CDR1 SGDLS, CDR2 YYNGEE. This CDR3 spans 16 amino acids. The DNA of the CDR3 is TGTGCCAGCAGCGTAGGTGGGACAGGGGGTTCCTACGAGCAGTACTTC. This codes for CASSVGGTGGSYEQYF.